Shown below are 9 T cell receptor beta chains from a single sample sequenced in a study of vaccination and CD4 T cells after COVID-19. Stated treatment: approximately nine-day PBMC culture with coronavirus spike peptide pools or control peptides (ViraFEST assay). Cultured CD4+ T-cell DNA underwent Oncomine TCR Beta short-read sequencing. MiXCR, run by TCRdb on the PCR reads, gives a single entry per CDR3 protein. This table has approximately 17,000 distinct CDR3 sequences, around three fifths appearing once. Their cognate antigens are unknown. The sequenced sample was CD4+ T cells from blood, cultured in vitro. These receptors were obtained from a human donor who had recovered from COVID-19.

The genes are TRBV5-1 and TRBJ2-7; 12 bases agree with TRBD1. Germline values: CDR1 SGHRS, CDR2 YFSETQ. This CDR3 spans 17 amino acids. The V gene end was trimmed by 3 bases and the J gene end by 2 bases; junction bases not matched to a gene: 9. For the CDR3, the DNA is TGCGCCAGCAGCTCAAAAGCCGGGACAGGGGGCGCCTACGAGCAGTACTTC. It codes for CASSSKAGTGGAYEQYF.

The chain uses TRBV21-1 and TRBJ2-4; the table's D gene call, TRBD1, was not cross checked with the DNA. TRBV21-1 is shown as a pseudogene. CDR3 length: 15 amino acids. CDR3 residues: CASSSLVYRGGIQYF. CDR3 nucleotides: TGTGCCAGCAGCAGCCTCGTTTACAGGGGCGGCATTCAGTACTTC.

V is TRBV6-1 and J is TRBJ2-2; 8 positions agree with TRBD1. The CDR3 is made up of 17 amino acids. J was trimmed by 0 bases and V by 6 bases; bases with no gene match: 9. Germline CDR1 is MNHNS and CDR2 is SASEGT. CDR3 in amino acids: CASSGKDRVPNTGELFF. For the CDR3, the DNA is TGTGCCAGCAGCGGAAAGGACAGGGTTCCGAACACCGGGGAGCTGTTTTTT.

This clonotype was counted a single time. J is TRBJ2-5 and V is TRBV7-3; possibly TRBD2 for D (6 bases). V was shortened by 5 bases and J by 5 bases, with 12 bases between the two germline ends. The CDR3 totals 13 residues. Per the germline V gene, CDR1 is SGHTA and CDR2 is FQGTGA. The CDR3: CASSPRGGETQYF. CDR3 coding DNA: TGTGCCAGCAGCCCGCGTGGGGGGGAGACCCAGTACTTC.

The V call is TRBV28, the J call TRBJ1-2; no clear D gene. Looked up from germline, CDR1 is MDHEN and CDR2 is SYDVKM. V was pared by 9 bases and J by 2 bases, with 7 bases between. The CDR3 totals 11 residues. The CDR3 region is CASSINYGYTF. CDR3 nucleotide sequence: TGTGCCAGTTCAATCAACTATGGCTACACCTTC.

The chain carries TRBV7-2 and TRBJ2-5; 7 bases line up with TRBD2. Unmatched junction bases numbered 7, after V lost 5 bases and J lost 4 bases. Germline loops: CDR1 SGHTA, CDR2 FQGNSA. CDR3 length equals 14 residues. The CDR3 DNA follows: TGTGCCAGCAGCACCAGGAGGGAGGGAGAGACCCAGTACTTC. Protein: CASSTRREGETQYF.

The chain couples TRBV18 to TRBJ2-5; possibly TRBD1 for D (5 bases). The germline V gene encodes CDR1 KGHSH and CDR2 LQKENI. This CDR3 spans 15 amino acids. V shed 2 bases and J shed 2 bases, with 12 bases lying between them. CDR3 DNA: TGTGCCAGCTCACCATCCCAGGGATTTCAAGAGACCCAGTACTTC. It translates to CASSPSQGFQETQYF.

V and J are TRBV10-3 and TRBJ1-2, with D possibly being TRBD1 (5 bases). This CDR3 contains 16 residues. The ends were cut back, 0 bases at V and 6 bases at J, with 17 bases in the middle. CDR1 and CDR2 from the germline V gene are ENHRY and SYGVKD. The CDR3 DNA reads as TGTGCCATCAGTGAGTCAGGATACCAAACAGGCAATGGCTACACCTTC. Amino acids: CAISESGYQTGNGYTF.

In its sample, this clonotype was seen a few times. V gene TRBV7-8 combines with J gene TRBJ1-1; the D gene is possibly TRBD1 (5 bases). This CDR3 has 14 residues. V dropped 1 base and J dropped 1 base, with 7 bases sitting between them. The germline V gene has CDR1 SGHVS and CDR2 FQNEAQ. The CDR3 sequence is CASSLGGSNTEAFF. The CDR3 DNA sequence: TGTGCCAGCAGCTTAGGGGGGTCGAACACTGAAGCTTTCTTT. The whole variable domain, remainder taken from reference TRBV7-8 and TRBJ1-1, is GAGVSQSPRYKVAKRGQDVALRCDPISGHVSLFWYQQALGQGPEFLTYFQNEAQLDKSGLPSDRFFAERPEGSVSTLKIQRTQQEDSAVYLCASSLGGSNTEAFFGQGTRLTVV.